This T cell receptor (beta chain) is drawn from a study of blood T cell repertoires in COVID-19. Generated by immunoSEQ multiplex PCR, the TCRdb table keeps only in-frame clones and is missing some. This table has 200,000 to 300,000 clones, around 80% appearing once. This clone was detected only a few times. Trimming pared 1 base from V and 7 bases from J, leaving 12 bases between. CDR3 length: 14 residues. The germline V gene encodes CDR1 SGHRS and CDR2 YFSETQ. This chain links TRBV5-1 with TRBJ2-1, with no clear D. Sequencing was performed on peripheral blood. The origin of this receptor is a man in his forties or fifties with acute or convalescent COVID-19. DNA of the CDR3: TGCGCCAGCAGCTTGAGTCTAGTCGGAAATGAGCAGTTCTTC. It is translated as CASSLSLVGNEQFF. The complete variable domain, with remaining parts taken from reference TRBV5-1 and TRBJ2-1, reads KAGVTQTPRYLIKTRGQQVTLSCSPISGHRSVSWYQQTPGQGLQFLFEYFSETQRNKGNFPGRFSGRQFSNSRSEMNVSTLELGDSALYLCASSLSLVGNEQFFGPGTRLTVL.